The 22 T cell receptor beta chains in this list originate from one sample, sequenced in a study of cytomegalovirus exposure and HLA in healthy donors. The PCR employed 60 Vbeta primers together with 13 Jbeta primers. Assay: immunoSEQ multiplex PCR; the TCRdb copy retains only in-frame clones and omits some. The repertoire holds more than 120,000 clones, with 70% to 80% as singletons. Sequenced material: PBMCs. The receptor source for this set is a woman between 35 and 50 years old in good health and CMV-seropositive.

Remarks on this clone: Relative to the germline gene, one junction end is altered; a read error may explain this. V is TRBV5-4 and J is TRBJ2-7, with 15 positions matching TRBD2. This CDR3 spans 15 amino acids. CDR1 is SGHNT and CDR2 is YYREEE in the germline V gene (reference sequence). The CDR3 reads CANSQGLAGGYEQYF. CDR3 DNA: TGTGCCAACAGCCAGGGACTAGCGGGAGGATACGAGCAGTACTTC.

This clone appeared a few times. The junction departs from the called germline gene at one end, perhaps through a read error. The rearrangement uses TRBV5-1 and TRBJ2-7; D unclear. Germline values: CDR1 SGHRS, CDR2 YFSETQ. The CDR3 is made up of 13 amino acids. The CDR3 reads CASSLSSRDGGSF. The DNA for the CDR3 is TGCGCCAGCAGCTTGAGTAGCAGAGACGGTGGGTCCTTC.

V usage is TRBV5-6 and J usage is TRBJ2-5; D is undetermined. The CDR3 has 16 residues. V lost 0 bases and J 3 bases, leaving 15 bases between the germline ends. Germline V CDR1 and CDR2: SGHDT, YYEEEE. The chain's CDR3 is CASSLVVSSVEETQYF. The CDR3 DNA reads TGTGCCAGCAGCTTGGTCGTTTCAAGCGTCGAAGAGACCCAGTACTTC.

This chain joins TRBV7-9 and TRBJ2-7; 9 bases match TRBD1. After removal of 1 base from V and 1 base from J, the junction contained 2 bases not matched to a gene. CDR1 and CDR2 from the germline V gene are SEHNR and FQNEAQ (reference sequence). The CDR3 is made up of 15 amino acids. The CDR3 here is CASSLVDRGSYEQYF. In DNA form, the CDR3 reads TGTGCCAGCAGCTTAGTGGACAGGGGTTCCTACGAGCAGTACTTC.

V gene TRBV12-5 combines with J gene TRBJ1-2; no clear D. The CDR3 has 14 residues. Trimming cost V 0 bases and J 8 bases, with 13 bases left between them. Germline CDR1 reads LGHNT; CDR2 reads FRNRAP. CDR3 sequence reads: CASGLVSPFVGYTF. CDR3 nucleotides: TGTGCTAGTGGTTTGGTGAGCCCCTTCGTGGGCTACACCTTC.

The chain has TRBV5-1 and TRBJ2-1; D possibly corresponds to TRBD2 (6 bases). V was trimmed by 5 bases and J by 0 bases, leaving 18 bases between them. The germline gives CDR1 SGHRS, CDR2 YFSETQ. CDR3 size: 17 residues. CDR3 region: CASRKTPPGSSYNEQFF. In DNA form, the CDR3 reads TGCGCCAGCAGAAAGACCCCCCCCGGGAGCTCCTACAATGAGCAGTTCTTC.

This sequence joins TRBV30 and TRBJ2-1; 9 bases are a match to TRBD2. The ends lost 2 bases at V and 3 bases at J; junction bases unmatched: 8. Germline assignment: CDR1 GTSNPN and CDR2 SVGIG (reference sequence). This CDR3 has 16 amino acids. The DNA for the CDR3 is TGTGCCTGGAGTAATGTTGGGACTAGCCGCTACAATGAGCAGTTCTTC. Protein: CAWSNVGTSRYNEQFF.

CDR3 sequence reads: CASSLGGFGNTIYF. Written as DNA, the CDR3 is TGCGCCAGCAGCTTGGGAGGGTTTGGAAACACCATATATTTT. V is TRBV5-1 and J is TRBJ1-3; D is unresolved. Between the trimmed V and J ends, which lost 0 bases and 3 bases, there was a span of 7 bases. The CDR3 extends over 14 amino acids. Per germline, CDR1 SGHRS and CDR2 YFSETQ.

This clone was seen more than once but under ten times. This chain links TRBV7-9 with TRBJ2-7; D remains ambiguous. V lost 4 bases to trimming and J lost 3 bases, with 4 bases between them. This CDR3 region has 11 residues. Germline V lookup: CDR1 SEHNR, CDR2 FQNEAQ (reference sequence). The CDR3 bases are TGTGCCAGCAGCTCCCACTACGAGCAGTACTTC. Protein sequence: CASSSHYEQYF.

The gene calls are TRBV5-6 and TRBJ1-2; D gene ambiguous. The CDR3 is 14 amino acids. Trimming pared 6 bases from V and 1 base from J, leaving 13 bases between. Germline V gene data show CDR1 as SGHDT and CDR2 as YYEEEE. Written as DNA, the CDR3 is TGTGCCAGCACCCCTCGCGGGGTTAACTATGGCTACACCTTC. This sequence encodes CASTPRGVNYGYTF.

V is TRBV10-3 and J is TRBJ2-7; D may be TRBD1 (6 bases). The length of the CDR3 is 13 residues. Germline CDR1 reads ENHRY; CDR2 reads SYGVKD. Trimming cost V 6 bases and J 5 bases, with 14 bases left between them. The CDR3 reads CAIRKQGHHEQYF. CDR3 coding DNA: TGTGCCATCAGAAAACAGGGACACCACGAGCAGTACTTC.

The chain joins TRBV6-5 to TRBJ2-6, with 7 bases aligning to TRBD2. CDR1 is MNHEY and CDR2 is SVGAGI in the germline V gene. The V and J ends lost 2 bases and 2 bases, in that order; junction bases with no gene match: 0. The CDR3 length is 15 residues. CDR3 protein: CASSYGGAGANVLTF. DNA of the CDR3: TGTGCCAGCAGTTACGGGGGGGCTGGGGCCAACGTCCTGACTTTC.

J is TRBJ2-5 and V is TRBV7-9; D possibly corresponds to TRBD2 (6 bases). This CDR3 is 16 amino acids long. Germline CDR1 and CDR2: SEHNR and FQNEAQ (reference sequence). The V end was cut by 0 bases, the J end by 2 bases, with 13 bases between. The CDR3 bases are TGTGCCAGCAGCTTAGCGCCACGGACTACACAAGAGACCCAGTACTTC. Its translation is CASSLAPRTTQETQYF.

In its sample, this clone was seen once. The chain carries TRBV5-1 and TRBJ2-5, with 8 nucleotides matching TRBD1. V lost 2 bases, J lost 5 bases, and 11 bases stayed unmatched. Germline values: CDR1 SGHRS, CDR2 YFSETQ. This CDR3 has 16 residues. Here the CDR3 DNA reads TGCGCCAGCAGCTTTGGGCCAGGGGGCTCGGGCGAGACCCAGTACTTC. Encoded protein: CASSFGPGGSGETQYF.

This chain joins TRBV18 and TRBJ2-6; tentative D call: TRBD1 (6 bases). The CDR3 is made up of 16 amino acids. Germline loops: CDR1 KGHSH, CDR2 LQKENI. Trimming took off 2 bases at V and 4 bases at J, with 12 bases between the two ends. The CDR3 sequence: CASSPTSGVGANVLTF. The DNA of the CDR3 is TGTGCCAGCTCACCAACCTCAGGGGTAGGGGCCAACGTCCTGACTTTC.

This clone was seen a single time. The chain carries TRBV29-1 and TRBJ2-1, with 7 bases lining up with TRBD2. CDR3 size: 15 residues. Germline assignment: CDR1 SQVTM and CDR2 ANQGSEA. J gave up 2 bases and V 2 bases, and 6 bases lay outside the gene matches. CDR3 bases: TGCAGCGTTGAACCGGTGCGGGGGACCTACAATGAGCAGTTCTTC. Protein: CSVEPVRGTYNEQFF.

The chain combines TRBV15 with TRBJ2-1; TRBD1 matches 8 bases. J was trimmed by 8 bases and V by 6 bases; bases with no gene match: 9. The CDR3 loop spans 14 amino acids. Germline loops: CDR1 LNHNV, CDR2 YYDKDF (reference sequence). The CDR3, as DNA: TGTGCCACCAGTCCCGGGACAGGATGGGATGAGCAGTTCTTC. Translated: CATSPGTGWDEQFF.

The chain carries TRBV18 and TRBJ2-1; 9 bases fit TRBD1. Germline V gene sequence: CDR1 KGHSH, CDR2 LQKENI. V dropped 3 bases and J dropped 0; count of bases not matched to a gene: 9. The length of the CDR3 is 18 residues. In nucleotides, the CDR3 is TGTGCCAGCTCACCCCGGACAGGGGTCAGGGGCTCCTACAATGAGCAGTTCTTC. The encoded protein is CASSPRTGVRGSYNEQFF.

The chain has TRBV28 and TRBJ2-2, with a weak D call TRBD2 (6 bases). Germline CDR1 MDHEN, CDR2 SYDVKM. This CDR3 has 16 residues. V dropped 6 bases and J dropped 3 bases, with 17 bases sitting between them. CDR3 in DNA: TGTGCCAGCAGGCGAGATGATGGGACTTACACCGGGGAGCTGTTTTTT. Translation gives CASRRDDGTYTGELFF.

J is TRBJ2-7 and V is TRBV7-2; no definite D call. V was trimmed by 6 bases and J by 3 bases, leaving 12 bases between them. The CDR3 has 13 amino acids. Per germline, CDR1 SGHTA and CDR2 FQGNSA. CDR3 in DNA: TGTGCCAGCAGGCCCCCCGGCGGCTACGAGCAGTACTTC. Protein sequence: CASRPPGGYEQYF.

This sequence joins TRBV4-2 and TRBJ1-4; tentatively, D is TRBD1 (6 bases). Germline assignment: CDR1 LGHNA and CDR2 YNFKEQ. CDR3 length equals 16 residues. V gave up 4 bases and J gave up 7 bases, with 19 bases separating them. The CDR3 nucleotides read TGTGCCAGCAGCCTCGGGGGGGAGGGGGAGGCTGAAAAACTGTTTTTT. This translates into CASSLGGEGEAEKLFF.

The chain has TRBV25-1 and TRBJ2-2; 8 nucleotides line up with TRBD1. CDR3 length: 15 amino acids. The V gene's germline CDR1 is MGHDK and CDR2 SYGVNS. Trimming at V came to 5 bases and at J to 3 bases, leaving 5 bases not matched to a gene. Here the CDR3 DNA reads TGTGCCAGCAGTTTCGACAGGGGAGACACCGGGGAGCTGTTTTTT. Its protein is CASSFDRGDTGELFF.